The T cell receptor (beta chain) under discussion was sequenced for a study of cytomegalovirus exposure and HLA in healthy donors. The assay was immunoSEQ multiplex PCR, and TCRdb's table has in-frame clones only and misses some. The sample comprises 260,000 or so clones, around nine tenths of which are singletons, and over 0.85% rests with the top ten. The donors were members of the roughly 130-subject validation cohort (separate from the roughly 700-subject first cohort). The V gene end was trimmed by 4 bases and the J gene end by 0 bases; junction bases not matched to a gene: 7. Germline V gene lookup returns CDR1 SGHKS and CDR2 YYEKEE (reference sequence). The length of the CDR3 is 15 residues.

V is TRBV5-5 and J is TRBJ2-7; 7 nucleotides align to TRBD1. What was sequenced was PBMCs. This TCR derives from a woman aged 18-35 years in good health and CMV-seronegative. This CDR3 is CASSPLGTVSYEQYF. The CDR3 DNA reads as TGTGCCAGCAGCCCACTTGGGACAGTCTCCTACGAGCAGTACTTC.